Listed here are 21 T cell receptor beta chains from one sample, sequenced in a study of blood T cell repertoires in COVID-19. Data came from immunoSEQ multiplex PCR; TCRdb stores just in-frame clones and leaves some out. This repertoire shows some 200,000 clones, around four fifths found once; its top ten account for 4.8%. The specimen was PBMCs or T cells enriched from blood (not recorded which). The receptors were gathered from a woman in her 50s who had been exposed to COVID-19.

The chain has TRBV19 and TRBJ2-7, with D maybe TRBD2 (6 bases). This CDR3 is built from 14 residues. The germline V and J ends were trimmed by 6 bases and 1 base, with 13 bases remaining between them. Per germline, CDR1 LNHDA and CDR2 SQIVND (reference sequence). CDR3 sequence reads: CASSGSGWSYEQYF. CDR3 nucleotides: TGTGCCAGTAGCGGCAGCGGGTGGTCCTACGAGCAGTACTTC.

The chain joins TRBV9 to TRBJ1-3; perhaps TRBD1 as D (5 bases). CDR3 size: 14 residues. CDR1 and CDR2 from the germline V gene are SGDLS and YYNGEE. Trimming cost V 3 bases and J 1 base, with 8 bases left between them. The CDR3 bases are TGTGCCAGCAGCGAACAGGATTCTGGAAACACCATATATTTT. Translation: CASSEQDSGNTIYF.

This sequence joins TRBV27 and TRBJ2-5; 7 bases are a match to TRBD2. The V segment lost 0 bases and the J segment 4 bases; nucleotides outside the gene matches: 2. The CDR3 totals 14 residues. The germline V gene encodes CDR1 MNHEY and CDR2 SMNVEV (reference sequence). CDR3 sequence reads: CASSLSGGGETQYF. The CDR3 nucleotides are TGTGCCAGCAGTTTATCGGGCGGGGGAGAGACCCAGTACTTC.

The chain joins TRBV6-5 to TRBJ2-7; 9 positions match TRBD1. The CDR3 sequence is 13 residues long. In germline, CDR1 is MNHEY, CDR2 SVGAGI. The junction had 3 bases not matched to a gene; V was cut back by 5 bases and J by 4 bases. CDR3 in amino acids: CASSRDREYEQYF. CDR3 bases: TGTGCCAGCAGTCGGGACAGGGAATACGAGCAGTACTTC.

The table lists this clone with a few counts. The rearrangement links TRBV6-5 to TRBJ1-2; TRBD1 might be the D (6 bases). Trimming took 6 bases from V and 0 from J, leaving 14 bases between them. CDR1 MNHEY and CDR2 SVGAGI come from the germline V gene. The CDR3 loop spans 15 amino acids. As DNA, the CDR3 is TGTGCCAGCAGGAGCCCAGGGGCTTCTAACTATGGCTACACCTTC. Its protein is CASRSPGASNYGYTF.

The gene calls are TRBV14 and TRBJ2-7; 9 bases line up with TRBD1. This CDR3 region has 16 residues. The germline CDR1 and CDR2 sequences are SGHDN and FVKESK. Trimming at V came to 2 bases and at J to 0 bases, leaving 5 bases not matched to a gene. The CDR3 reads CASSQSAGQGSYEQYF. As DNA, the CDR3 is TGTGCCAGCAGCCAAAGTGCGGGACAGGGCTCCTACGAGCAGTACTTC.

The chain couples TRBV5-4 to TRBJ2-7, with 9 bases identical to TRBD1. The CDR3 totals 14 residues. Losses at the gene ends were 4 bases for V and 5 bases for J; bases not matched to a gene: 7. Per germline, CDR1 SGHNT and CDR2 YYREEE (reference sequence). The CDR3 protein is CASSPGQGWDEQYF. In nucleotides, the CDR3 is TGTGCCAGCAGCCCCGGACAGGGGTGGGACGAGCAGTACTTC.

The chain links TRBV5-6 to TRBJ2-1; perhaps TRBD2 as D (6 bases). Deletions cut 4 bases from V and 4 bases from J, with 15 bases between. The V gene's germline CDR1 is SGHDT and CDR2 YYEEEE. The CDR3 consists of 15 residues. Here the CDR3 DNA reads TGTGCCAGCAGCACCCGGGACTTAAAGTACAATGAGCAGTTCTTC. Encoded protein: CASSTRDLKYNEQFF.

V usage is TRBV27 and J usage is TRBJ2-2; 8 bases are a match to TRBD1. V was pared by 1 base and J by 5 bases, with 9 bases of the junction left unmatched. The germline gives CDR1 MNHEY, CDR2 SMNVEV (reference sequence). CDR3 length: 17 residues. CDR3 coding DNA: TGTGCCAGCAGTTTATATTTGAGGACAGGGAGGACCGGGGAGCTGTTTTTT. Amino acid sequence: CASSLYLRTGRTGELFF.

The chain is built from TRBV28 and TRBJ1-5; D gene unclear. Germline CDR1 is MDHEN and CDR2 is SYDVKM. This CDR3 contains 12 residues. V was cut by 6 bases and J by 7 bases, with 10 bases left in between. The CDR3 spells CASRVDNQPQHF. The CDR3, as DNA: TGTGCCAGCAGGGTAGACAACCAGCCCCAGCATTTT.

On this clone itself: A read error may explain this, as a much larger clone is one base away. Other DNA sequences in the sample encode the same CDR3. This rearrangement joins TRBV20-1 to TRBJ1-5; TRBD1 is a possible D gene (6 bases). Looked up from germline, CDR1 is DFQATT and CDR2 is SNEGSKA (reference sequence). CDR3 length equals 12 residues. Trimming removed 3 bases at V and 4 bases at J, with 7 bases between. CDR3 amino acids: CSASRGNQPQHF. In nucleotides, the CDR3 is TGCAGTGCTAGTAGGGGGAATCAGCCCCAGCATTTT.

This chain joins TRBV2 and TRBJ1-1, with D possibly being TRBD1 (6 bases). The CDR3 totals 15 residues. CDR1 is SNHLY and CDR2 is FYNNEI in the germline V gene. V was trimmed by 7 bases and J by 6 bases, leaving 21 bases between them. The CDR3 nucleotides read TGTGCCAGCAAAAGGGAGTCCGGGCAGGGGTCTGAAGCTTTCTTT. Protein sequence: CASKRESGQGSEAFF.

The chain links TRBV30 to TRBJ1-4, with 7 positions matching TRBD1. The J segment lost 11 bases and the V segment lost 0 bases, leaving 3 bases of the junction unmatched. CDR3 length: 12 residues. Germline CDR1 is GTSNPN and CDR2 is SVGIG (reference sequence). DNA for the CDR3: TGTGCCTGGAGTGTACCCAGGGGGAAACTGTTTTTT. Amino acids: CAWSVPRGKLFF. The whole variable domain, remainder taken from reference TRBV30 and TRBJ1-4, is SQTIHQWPATLVQPVGSPLSLECTVEGTSNPNLYWYRQAAGRGLQLLFYSVGIGQISSEVPQNLSASRPQDRQFILSSKKLLLSDSGFYLCAWSVPRGKLFFGSGTQLSVL.

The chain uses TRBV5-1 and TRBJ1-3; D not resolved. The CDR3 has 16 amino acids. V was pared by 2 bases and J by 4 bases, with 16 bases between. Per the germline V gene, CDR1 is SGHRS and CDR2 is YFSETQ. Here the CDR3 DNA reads TGCGCCAGCAGCTTCGACTTACAAAATAGGGGAAACACCATATATTTT. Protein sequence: CASSFDLQNRGNTIYF.

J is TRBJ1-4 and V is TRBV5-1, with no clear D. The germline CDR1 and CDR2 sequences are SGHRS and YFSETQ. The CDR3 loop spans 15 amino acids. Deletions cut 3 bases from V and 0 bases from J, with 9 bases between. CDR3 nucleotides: TGCGCCAGCAGCTCTAATACTGCAACTAATGAAAAACTGTTTTTT. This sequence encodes CASSSNTATNEKLFF.

CDR3 residues: CASSLGRDLGGAVTEAFF. The CDR3 region has the DNA TGCGCCAGCAGCTTGGGACGGGACCTCGGAGGGGCAGTCACTGAAGCTTTCTTT. The chain is built from TRBV5-1 and TRBJ1-1, with a weak D call TRBD1 (5 bases). The CDR3 contains 18 residues. V was shortened by 0 bases and J by 4 bases, with 22 bases between the two germline ends. Per the germline V gene, CDR1 is SGHRS and CDR2 is YFSETQ.

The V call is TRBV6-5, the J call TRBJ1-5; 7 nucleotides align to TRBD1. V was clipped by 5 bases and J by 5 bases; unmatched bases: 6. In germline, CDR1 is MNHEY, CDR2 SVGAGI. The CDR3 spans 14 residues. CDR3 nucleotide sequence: TGTGCCAGCAGTAGGACAGGAACCGATCAGCCCCAGCATTTT. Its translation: CASSRTGTDQPQHF.

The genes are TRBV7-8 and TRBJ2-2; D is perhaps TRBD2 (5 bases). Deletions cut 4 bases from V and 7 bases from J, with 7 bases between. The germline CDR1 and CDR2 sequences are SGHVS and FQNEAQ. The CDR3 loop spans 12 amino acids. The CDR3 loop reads CASSSGFGELFF. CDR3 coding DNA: TGTGCCAGCAGCTCGGGGTTCGGGGAGCTGTTTTTT.

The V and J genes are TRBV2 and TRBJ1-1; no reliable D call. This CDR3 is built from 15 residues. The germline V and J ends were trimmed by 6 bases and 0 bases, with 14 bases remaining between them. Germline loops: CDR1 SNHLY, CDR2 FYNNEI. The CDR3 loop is CASRFRGGMNTEAFF. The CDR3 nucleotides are TGTGCCAGCAGGTTCCGAGGAGGAATGAACACTGAAGCTTTCTTT. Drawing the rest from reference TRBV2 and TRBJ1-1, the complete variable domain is EPEVTQTPSHQVTQMGQEVILRCVPISNHLYFYWYRQILGQKVEFLVSFYNNEISEKSEIFDDQFSVERPDGSNFTLKIRSTKLEDSAMYFCASRFRGGMNTEAFFGQGTRLTVV.

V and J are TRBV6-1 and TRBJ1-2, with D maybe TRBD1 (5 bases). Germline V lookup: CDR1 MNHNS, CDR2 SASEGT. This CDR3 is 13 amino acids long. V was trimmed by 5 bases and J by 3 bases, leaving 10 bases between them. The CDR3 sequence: CASSPRVYYGYTF. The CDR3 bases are TGTGCCAGCAGTCCCAGGGTTTACTATGGCTACACCTTC.

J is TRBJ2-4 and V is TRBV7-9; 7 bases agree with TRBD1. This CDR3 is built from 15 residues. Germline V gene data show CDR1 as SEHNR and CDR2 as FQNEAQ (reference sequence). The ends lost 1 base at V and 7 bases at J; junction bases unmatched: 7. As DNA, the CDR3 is TGTGCCAGCAGCTTAGAGGGGGCGTTAAGGAACATTCAGTACTTC. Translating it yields CASSLEGALRNIQYF.